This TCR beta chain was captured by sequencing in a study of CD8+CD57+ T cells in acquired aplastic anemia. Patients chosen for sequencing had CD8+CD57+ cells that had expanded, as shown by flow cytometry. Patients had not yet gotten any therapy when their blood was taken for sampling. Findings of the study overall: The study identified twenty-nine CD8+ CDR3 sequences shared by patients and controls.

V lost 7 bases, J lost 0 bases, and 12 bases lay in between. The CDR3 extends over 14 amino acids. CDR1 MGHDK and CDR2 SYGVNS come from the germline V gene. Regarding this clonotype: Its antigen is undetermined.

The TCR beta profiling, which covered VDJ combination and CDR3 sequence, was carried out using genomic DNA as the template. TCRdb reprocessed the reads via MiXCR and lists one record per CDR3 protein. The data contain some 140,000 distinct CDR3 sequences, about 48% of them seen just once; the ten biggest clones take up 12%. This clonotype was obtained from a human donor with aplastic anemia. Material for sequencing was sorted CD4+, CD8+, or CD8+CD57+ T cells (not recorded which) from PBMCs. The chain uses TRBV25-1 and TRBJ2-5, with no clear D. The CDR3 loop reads CASIHLRYQETQYF. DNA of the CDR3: TGTGCCAGCATACACTTACGGTACCAAGAGACCCAGTACTTC.